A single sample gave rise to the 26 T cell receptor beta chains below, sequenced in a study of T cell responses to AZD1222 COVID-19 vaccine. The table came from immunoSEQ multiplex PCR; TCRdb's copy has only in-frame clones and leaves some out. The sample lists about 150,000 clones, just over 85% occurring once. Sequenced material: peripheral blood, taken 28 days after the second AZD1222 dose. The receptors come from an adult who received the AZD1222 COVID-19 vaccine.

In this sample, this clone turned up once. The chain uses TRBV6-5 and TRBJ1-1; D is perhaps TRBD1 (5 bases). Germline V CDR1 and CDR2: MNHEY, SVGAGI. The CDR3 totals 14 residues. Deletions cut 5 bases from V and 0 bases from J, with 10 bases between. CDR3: CASSRQYMNTEAFF. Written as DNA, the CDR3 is TGTGCCAGCAGTCGACAGTATATGAACACTGAAGCTTTCTTT.

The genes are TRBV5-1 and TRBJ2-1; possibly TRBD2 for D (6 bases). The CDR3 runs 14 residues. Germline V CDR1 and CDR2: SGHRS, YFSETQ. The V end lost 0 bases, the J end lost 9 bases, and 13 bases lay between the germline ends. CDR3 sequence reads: CASSLVAGSGEQFF. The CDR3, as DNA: TGCGCCAGCAGCTTGGTTGCCGGGAGTGGTGAGCAGTTCTTC.

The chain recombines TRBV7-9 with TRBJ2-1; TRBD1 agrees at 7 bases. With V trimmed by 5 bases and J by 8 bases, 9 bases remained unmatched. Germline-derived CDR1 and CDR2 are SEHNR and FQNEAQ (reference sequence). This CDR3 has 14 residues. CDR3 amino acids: CASSLYRDRDEQFF. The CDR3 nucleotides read TGTGCCAGCAGCCTCTACCGGGACAGAGATGAGCAGTTCTTC.

The CDR3 loop reads CASSIGQGGYGYTF. In DNA, the CDR3 is TGTGCCAGTAGTATCGGTCAGGGAGGCTATGGCTACACCTTC. The chain employs TRBV19 and TRBJ1-2; a weak D match, TRBD1 (5 bases). The CDR3 loop spans 14 amino acids. Trimming shortened V by 3 bases and J by 4 bases, and 12 bases separated the two germline ends. The germline CDR1 and CDR2 sequences are LNHDA and SQIVND (reference sequence).

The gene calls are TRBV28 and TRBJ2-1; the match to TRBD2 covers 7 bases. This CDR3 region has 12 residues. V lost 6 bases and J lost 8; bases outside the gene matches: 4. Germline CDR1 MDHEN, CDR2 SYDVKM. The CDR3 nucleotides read TGTGCCAGCAGCCTGGGGGGGGATGAGCAGTTCTTC. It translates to CASSLGGDEQFF.

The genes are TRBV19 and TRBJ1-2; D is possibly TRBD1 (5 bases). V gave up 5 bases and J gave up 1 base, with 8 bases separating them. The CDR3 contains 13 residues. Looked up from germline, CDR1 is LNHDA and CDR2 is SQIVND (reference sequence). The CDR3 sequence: CASSVDSNYGYTF. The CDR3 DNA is TGTGCCAGTAGTGTCGACAGTAACTATGGCTACACCTTC.

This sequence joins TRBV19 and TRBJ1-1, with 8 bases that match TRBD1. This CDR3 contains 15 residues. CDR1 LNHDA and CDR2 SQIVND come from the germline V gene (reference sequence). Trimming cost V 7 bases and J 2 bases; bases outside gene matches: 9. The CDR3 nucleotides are TGTGCCAGTATTGATACAGGGGGTGGAAACACTGAAGCTTTCTTT. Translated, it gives CASIDTGGGNTEAFF.

CDR3 DNA: TGTGCCAGCAGGATAACAGGGGAAAGGGATACGCAGTATTTT. Translated, it gives CASRITGERDTQYF. This chain uses TRBV14 with TRBJ2-3, with 7 bases fitting TRBD1. Germline trimming cut 6 bases from V and 6 bases from J; bases unmatched to any gene: 9. CDR3 length: 14 amino acids. The germline gives CDR1 SGHDN, CDR2 FVKESK.

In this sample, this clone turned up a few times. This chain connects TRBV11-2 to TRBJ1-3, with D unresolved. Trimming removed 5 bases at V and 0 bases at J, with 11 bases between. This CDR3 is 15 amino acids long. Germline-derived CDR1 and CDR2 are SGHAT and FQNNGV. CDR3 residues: CASSPLAGSGNTIYF. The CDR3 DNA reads TGTGCCAGCAGCCCCCTGGCAGGCTCTGGAAACACCATATATTTT.

CDR3 residues: CASSLSAGTNEKLFF. DNA of the CDR3: TGTGCCAGCAGTTTAAGTGCCGGAACTAATGAAAAACTGTTTTTT. The chain has TRBV27 and TRBJ1-4; D is uncertain. V lost 2 bases to trimming and J lost 1 base, with 8 bases between them. Per germline, CDR1 MNHEY and CDR2 SMNVEV (reference sequence). The CDR3 loop spans 15 amino acids.

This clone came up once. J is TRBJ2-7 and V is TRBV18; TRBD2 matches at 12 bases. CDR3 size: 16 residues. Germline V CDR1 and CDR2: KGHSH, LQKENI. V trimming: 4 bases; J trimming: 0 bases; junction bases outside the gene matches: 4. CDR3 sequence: CASSRTSGDSSYEQYF. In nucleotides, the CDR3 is TGTGCCAGCTCACGGACTAGCGGGGATAGCTCCTACGAGCAGTACTTC.

This CDR3 is CASTRGGRAFF. The CDR3 DNA reads TGTGCCAGCACCAGAGGGGGGCGAGCTTTCTTT. The chain recombines TRBV28 with TRBJ1-1; D may be TRBD1 (6 bases). V lost 7 bases, J lost 10 bases, and 13 bases lay in between. Germline CDR1 is MDHEN and CDR2 is SYDVKM. The CDR3 length is 11 residues. Together with reference TRBV28 and TRBJ1-1, the CDR3 gives the full variable domain: DVKVTQSSRYLVKRTGEKVFLECVQDMDHENMFWYRQDPGLGLRLIYFSYDVKMKEKGDIPEGYSVSREKKERFSLILESASTNQTSMYLCASTRGGRAFFGQGTRLTVV.

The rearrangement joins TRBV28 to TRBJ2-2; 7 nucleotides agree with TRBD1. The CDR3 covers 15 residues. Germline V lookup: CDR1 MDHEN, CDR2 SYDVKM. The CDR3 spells CATNSPPGGAGELFF. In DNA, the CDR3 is TGTGCAACCAACTCTCCCCCAGGGGGAGCCGGGGAGCTGTTTTTT.

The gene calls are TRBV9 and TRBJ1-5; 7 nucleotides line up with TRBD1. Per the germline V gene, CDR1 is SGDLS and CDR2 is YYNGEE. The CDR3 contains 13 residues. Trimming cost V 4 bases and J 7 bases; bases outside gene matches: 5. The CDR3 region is CASSPPGGQPQHF. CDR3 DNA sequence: TGTGCCAGCAGCCCACCAGGGGGACAGCCCCAGCATTTT. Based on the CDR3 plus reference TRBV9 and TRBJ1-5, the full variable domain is DSGVTQTPKHLITATGQRVTLRCSPRSGDLSVYWYQQSLDQGLQFLIQYYNGEERAKGNILERFSAQQFPDLHSELNLSSLELGDSALYFCASSPPGGQPQHFGDGTRLSIL.

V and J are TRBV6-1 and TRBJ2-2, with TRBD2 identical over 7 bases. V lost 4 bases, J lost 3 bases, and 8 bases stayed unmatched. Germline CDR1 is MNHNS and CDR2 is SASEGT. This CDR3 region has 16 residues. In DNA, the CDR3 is TGTGCCAGCAGTGTCCAAGCGGGGCTCTACACCGGGGAGCTGTTTTTT. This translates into CASSVQAGLYTGELFF.

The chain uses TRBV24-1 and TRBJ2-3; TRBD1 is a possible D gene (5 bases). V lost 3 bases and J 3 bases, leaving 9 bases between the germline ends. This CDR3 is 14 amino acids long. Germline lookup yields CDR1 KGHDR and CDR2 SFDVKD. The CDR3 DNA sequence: TGTGCCACCAGTGATCCAGCAGGGACAGATACGCAGTATTTT. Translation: CATSDPAGTDTQYF.

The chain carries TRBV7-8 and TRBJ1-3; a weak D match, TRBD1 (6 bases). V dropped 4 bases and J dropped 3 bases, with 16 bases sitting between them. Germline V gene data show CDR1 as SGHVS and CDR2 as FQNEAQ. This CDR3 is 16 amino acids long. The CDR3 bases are TGTGCCAGCAGCTACCTCGGGGGGGGCGATGGAAACACCATATATTTT. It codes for CASSYLGGGDGNTIYF.

The CDR3 nucleotides are TGTGCCAGCAGCTCCCCGGGACTGCGAAATGAGCAGTTCTTC. Encoded protein: CASSSPGLRNEQFF. The V gene is TRBV5-4, the J gene TRBJ2-1; possible D gene TRBD2, 6 bases. Trimming cost V 3 bases and J 7 bases, with 14 bases left between them. Germline lookup yields CDR1 SGHNT and CDR2 YYREEE (reference sequence). CDR3 length: 14 amino acids.

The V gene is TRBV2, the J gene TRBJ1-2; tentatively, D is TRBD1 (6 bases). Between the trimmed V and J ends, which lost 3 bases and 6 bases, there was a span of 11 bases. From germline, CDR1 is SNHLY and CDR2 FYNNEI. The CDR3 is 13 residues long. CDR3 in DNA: TGTGCCAGCAGTGAGGGCAGGGGTGATGGCTACACCTTC. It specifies CASSEGRGDGYTF.

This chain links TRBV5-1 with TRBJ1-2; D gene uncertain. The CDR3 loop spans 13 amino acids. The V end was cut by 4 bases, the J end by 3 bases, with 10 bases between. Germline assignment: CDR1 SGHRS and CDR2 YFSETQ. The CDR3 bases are TGCGCCAGCAGCCCGGACGGGTACTATGGCTACACCTTC. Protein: CASSPDGYYGYTF.

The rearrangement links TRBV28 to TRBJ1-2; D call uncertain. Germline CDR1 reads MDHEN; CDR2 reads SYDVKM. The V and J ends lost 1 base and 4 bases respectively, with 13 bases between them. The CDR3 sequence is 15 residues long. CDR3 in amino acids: CASSLFALAGYGYTF. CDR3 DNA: TGTGCCAGCAGTTTATTTGCGTTAGCGGGCTATGGCTACACCTTC.

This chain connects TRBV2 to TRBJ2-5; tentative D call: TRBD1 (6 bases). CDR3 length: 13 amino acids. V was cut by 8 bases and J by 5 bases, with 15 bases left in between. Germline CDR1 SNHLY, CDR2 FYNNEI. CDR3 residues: CASSRDTRETQYF. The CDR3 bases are TGTGCCAGCTCGAGGGACACTCGGGAGACCCAGTACTTC.

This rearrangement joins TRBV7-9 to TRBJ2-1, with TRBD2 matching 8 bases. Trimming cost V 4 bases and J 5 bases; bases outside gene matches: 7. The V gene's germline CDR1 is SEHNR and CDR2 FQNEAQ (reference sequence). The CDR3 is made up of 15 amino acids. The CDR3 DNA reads TGTGCCAGCAGCTACCCGAGTAGCGGGAACAATGAGCAGTTCTTC. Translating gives CASSYPSSGNNEQFF.

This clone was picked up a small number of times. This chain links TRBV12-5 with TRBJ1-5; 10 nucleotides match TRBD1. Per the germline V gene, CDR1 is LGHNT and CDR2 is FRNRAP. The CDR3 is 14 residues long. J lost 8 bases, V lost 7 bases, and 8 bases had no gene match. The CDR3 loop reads CASALGQGQEPQHF. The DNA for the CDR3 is TGTGCTAGTGCCCTGGGACAGGGGCAAGAGCCCCAGCATTTT.

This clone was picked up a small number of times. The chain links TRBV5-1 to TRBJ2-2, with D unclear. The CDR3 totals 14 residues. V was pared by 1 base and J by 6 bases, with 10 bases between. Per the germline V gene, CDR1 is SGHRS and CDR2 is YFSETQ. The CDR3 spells CASSLFGEAGELFF. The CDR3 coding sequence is TGCGCCAGCAGCTTGTTTGGCGAGGCCGGGGAGCTGTTTTTT.

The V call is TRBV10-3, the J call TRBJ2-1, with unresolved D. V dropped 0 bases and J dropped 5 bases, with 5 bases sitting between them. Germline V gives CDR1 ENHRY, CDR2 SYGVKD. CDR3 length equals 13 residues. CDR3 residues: CAISESADNEQFF. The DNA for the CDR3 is TGTGCCATCAGTGAGTCGGCCGACAATGAGCAGTTCTTC.